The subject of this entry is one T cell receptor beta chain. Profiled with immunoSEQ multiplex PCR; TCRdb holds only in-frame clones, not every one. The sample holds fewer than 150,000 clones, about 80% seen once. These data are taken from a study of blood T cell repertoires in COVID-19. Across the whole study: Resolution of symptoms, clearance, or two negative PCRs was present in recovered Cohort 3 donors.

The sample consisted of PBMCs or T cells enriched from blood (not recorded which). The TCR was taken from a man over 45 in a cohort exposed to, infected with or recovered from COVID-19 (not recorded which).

The CDR3 spells CASSYSEAYNEQFF. The CDR3 DNA sequence: TGTGCCAGCAGTTACTCTGAGGCGTACAATGAGCAGTTCTTC. The chain combines TRBV6-2 or TRBV6-3 with TRBJ2-1; no reliable D call. This CDR3 comprises 14 residues. Trimming took off 0 bases at V and 4 bases at J, with 7 bases between the two ends. Looked up from germline, CDR1 is MNHEY and CDR2 is SVGEGT.